The subject of this entry is one TCR beta chain. The data were obtained in a study of blood T cell repertoires in COVID-19. Looked up from germline, CDR1 is MGHDK and CDR2 is SYGVNS. The CDR3 is made up of 15 amino acids. Germline trimming cut 5 bases from V and 5 bases from J; bases unmatched to any gene: 10. Data came from immunoSEQ multiplex PCR; TCRdb stores just in-frame clones and leaves some out. The table records fewer than 600,000 clones, roughly 88% of them present only once. The source of this sequence is a woman in her 40s who had recovered from COVID-19. The material sequenced was PBMCs or T cells enriched from blood (not recorded which). V gene TRBV25-1 combines with J gene TRBJ2-5; TRBD1 agrees at 8 bases. The CDR3 reads CASSQTGGKDETQYF. CDR3 in DNA: TGTGCCAGCAGTCAAACAGGGGGGAAGGACGAGACCCAGTACTTC.